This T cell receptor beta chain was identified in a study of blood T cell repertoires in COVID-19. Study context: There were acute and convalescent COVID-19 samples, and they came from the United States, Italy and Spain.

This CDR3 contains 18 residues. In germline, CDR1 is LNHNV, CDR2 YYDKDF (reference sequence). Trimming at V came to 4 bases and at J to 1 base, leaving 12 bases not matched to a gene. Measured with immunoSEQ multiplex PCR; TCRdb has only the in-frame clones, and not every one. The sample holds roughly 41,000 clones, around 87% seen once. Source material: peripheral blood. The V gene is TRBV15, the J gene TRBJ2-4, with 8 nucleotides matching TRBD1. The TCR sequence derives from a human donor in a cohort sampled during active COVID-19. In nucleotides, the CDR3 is TGTGCCACCAGCAAATCCATAACAGGGGGTGAGGCCAAAAACATTCAGTACTTC. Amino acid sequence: CATSKSITGGEAKNIQYF.